These 27 T cell receptor beta chains were all obtained from the same sample, sequenced in a study of T cell repertoires in cytomegalovirus infection. One entry per CDR3 protein, called by TCRdb with MiXCR from the reads. The sample carries 600,000 to 800,000 distinct CDR3 sequences, 20% to 30% recorded once. Sequencing was carried out using CD8+ T cells from PBMCs. The source of these receptors is a human donor in good health (CMV status not recorded). Some clones in this sample may be carry-over from other donors' samples.

J is TRBJ2-1 and V is TRBV10-3; 11 bases fit TRBD2. V dropped 6 bases and J dropped 7; count of bases not matched to a gene: 5. This CDR3 is built from 14 residues. Germline V gene lookup returns CDR1 ENHRY and CDR2 SYGVKD. The DNA of the CDR3 is TGTGCCATCAGGATAGCGGGGGGGCCAAATGAGCAGTTCTTC. This codes for CAIRIAGGPNEQFF.

The sample holds a few counts of this clonotype. The chain links TRBV10-3 to TRBJ1-2; D is unclear. The CDR3 has 17 residues. Looked up from germline, CDR1 is ENHRY and CDR2 is SYGVKD. The V and J ends lost 0 bases and 2 bases respectively, with 16 bases between them. The CDR3 nucleotides read TGTGCCATCAGTGAGTCGGCAGGTTCCCTTGGAAACTATGGCTACACCTTC. Protein: CAISESAGSLGNYGYTF.

This clonotype was found a few times. The chain couples TRBV7-2 to TRBJ1-6; TRBD1 aligns across 7 bases. Looked up from germline, CDR1 is SGHTA and CDR2 is FQGNSA. This CDR3 region has 15 residues. Unmatched junction bases numbered 3, after V lost 0 bases and J lost 7 bases. The CDR3 coding sequence is TGTGCCAGCAGCTTAGCTTGGGACAGAAATTCACCCCTCCACTTT. It yields the protein CASSLAWDRNSPLHF.

In nucleotides, the CDR3 is TGTGCCAGCAGTTATTTGGACAGGGTTGAAGCTTTCTTT. Protein sequence: CASSYLDRVEAFF. J is TRBJ1-1 and V is TRBV6-5; 8 nucleotides match TRBD1. This CDR3 is built from 13 residues. The V segment lost 3 bases and the J segment 7 bases; nucleotides outside the gene matches: 4. Germline V gene sequence: CDR1 MNHEY, CDR2 SVGAGI.

This clonotype was counted a few times. The chain carries TRBV29-1 and TRBJ1-2; 7 nucleotides agree with TRBD1. The germline V gene has CDR1 SQVTM and CDR2 ANQGSEA. The trim removed 2 bases at V and 3 bases at J, leaving 0 bases unmatched. There are 12 residues in the CDR3. This chain's CDR3 is CSVEQGDYGYTF. The CDR3 nucleotides read TGCAGCGTTGAACAGGGGGACTATGGCTACACCTTC.

In this sample, this clonotype turned up many times. The V gene is TRBV7-9, the J gene TRBJ2-7, with 8 bases identical to TRBD1. This CDR3 is 13 amino acids long. Per germline, CDR1 SEHNR and CDR2 FQNEAQ (reference sequence). With V trimmed by 6 bases and J by 5 bases, 6 bases remained unmatched. The CDR3 coding sequence is TGTGCCAGCAGTCCGGGACAGGTCCACGAGCAGTACGTC. Its translation is CASSPGQVHEQYV.

The chain has TRBV28 and TRBJ2-5, with no clear D. Germline V gene data show CDR1 as MDHEN and CDR2 as SYDVKM. Trimming pared 8 bases from V and 2 bases from J, leaving 12 bases between. The CDR3 loop spans 13 amino acids. CDR3 sequence reads: CASSDGLQETQYF. The CDR3 DNA reads TGTGCCAGCTCAGACGGGTTACAAGAGACCCAGTACTTC.

This clonotype was recorded a few times. V is TRBV25-1 and J is TRBJ2-7, with D perhaps matching TRBD2 (7 bases). The CDR3 consists of 14 residues. Trimming took 1 base from V and 7 from J, leaving 14 bases between them. The germline gives CDR1 MGHDK, CDR2 SYGVNS. CDR3 residues: CASSEWGGSGEQYV. The CDR3 region has the DNA TGTGCCAGCAGTGAATGGGGGGGCTCGGGGGAGCAGTACGTC.

This clonotype was observed a few times. V is TRBV12-5 and J is TRBJ2-1; 10 positions match TRBD2. Trimming cost V 3 bases and J 1 base; bases outside gene matches: 15. Per the germline V gene, CDR1 is LGHNT and CDR2 is FRNRAP. The CDR3 is 20 amino acids. The CDR3 is CASGFQEGQSGGGSYNEQFF. The CDR3 DNA follows: TGTGCTAGTGGTTTTCAAGAGGGACAGAGCGGGGGGGGGTCCTACAATGAGCAGTTCTTC.

This clonotype was seen repeatedly, ten times or more. This chain links TRBV12-3 or TRBV12-4 with TRBJ2-1; no reliable D call. Trimming stripped 1 base from V and 9 bases from J, with 7 bases between. The CDR3 length is 12 residues. CDR3 amino acids: CASSLGWREQFF. The CDR3 region has the DNA TGTGCCAGCAGTTTAGGGTGGCGTGAGCAGTTCTTC.

The chain has TRBV20-1 and TRBJ1-2, with D perhaps matching TRBD1 (5 bases). The CDR3 consists of 18 residues. V was cut by 0 bases and J by 2 bases, with 22 bases left in between. Germline V lookup: CDR1 DFQATT, CDR2 SNEGSKA (reference sequence). In DNA, the CDR3 is TGCAGTGCTAGAGATCTTTCTTTTTACCAGGACACCAACTATGGCTACACCTTC. Translating it yields CSARDLSFYQDTNYGYTF.

This rearrangement joins TRBV29-1 to TRBJ2-1; D tentatively reads TRBD1 or TRBD2 (5 bases each). This CDR3 is 15 amino acids long. V was clipped by 5 bases and J by 1 base, with 15 bases between them. Germline V lookup: CDR1 SQVTM, CDR2 ANQGSEA. Here the CDR3 reads CSVFPGTDSYNEQFF. CDR3 DNA: TGCAGCGTTTTTCCTGGGACGGATTCCTACAATGAGCAGTTCTTC.

This clonotype has at least ten counts. The chain recombines TRBV7-3 with TRBJ2-5; D unresolved. CDR1 SGHTA and CDR2 FQGTGA come from the germline V gene. Trimming left V 2 bases short and J 5 bases short, with 9 bases between. The CDR3 covers 13 residues. CDR3 sequence: CASSLRIEETQYF. The CDR3, as DNA: TGTGCCAGCAGCTTACGGATTGAGGAGACCCAGTACTTC.

This clonotype has at least ten counts. The genes are TRBV2 and TRBJ2-5; 12 nucleotides agree with TRBD2. Germline V gives CDR1 SNHLY, CDR2 FYNNEI. This CDR3 has 17 residues. V lost 2 bases and J lost 4; bases outside the gene matches: 8. The CDR3 bases are TGTGCCAGCAGTGAATCTACTAGCGGGGGGTTTCGAGAGACCCAGTACTTC. It specifies CASSESTSGGFRETQYF.

As for this clonotype: A much larger clone differs from this one at a single base, so this may be a read error. V gene TRBV7-6 combines with J gene TRBJ2-3, with D hard to call. This CDR3 has 14 residues. Germline V gene lookup returns CDR1 SGHVS and CDR2 FNYEAQ. CDR3 sequence reads: CASGLKTAADTQYF. CDR3 sequence (DNA): TGTGCCAGCGGCTTGAAGACTGCGGCAGATACGCAGTATTTT. The variable domain in full, with the rest retrieved from reference TRBV7-6 and TRBJ2-3, is GAGVSQSPRYKVTKRGQDVALRCDPISGHVSLYWYRQALGQGPEFLTYFNYEAQQDKSGLPNDRFSAERPEGSISTLTIQRTEQRDSAMYRCASGLKTAADTQYFGPGTRLTVL.

V and J are TRBV11-1 and TRBJ2-1, with 9 bases aligning to TRBD1. Germline V gene lookup returns CDR1 SGHAT and CDR2 FQDESV (reference sequence). This CDR3 contains 16 residues. V was clipped by 4 bases and J by 3 bases; unmatched bases: 7. CDR3 nucleotide sequence: TGTGCCAGCAGCTCGAATTGGGACAGGGACTACAATGAGCAGTTCTTC. Amino acid sequence: CASSSNWDRDYNEQFF. Based on the CDR3 plus reference TRBV11-1 and TRBJ2-1, the full variable domain is EAEVAQSPRYKITEKSQAVAFWCDPISGHATLYWYRQILGQGPELLVQFQDESVVDDSQLPKDRFSAERLKGVDSTLKIQPAELGDSAMYLCASSSNWDRDYNEQFFGPGTRLTVL.

A word on this clonotype: This clone may be a read error of a much larger clone one base away. The V call is TRBV28, the J call TRBJ2-1; TRBD1 matches 11 bases. CDR3 length: 16 residues. V was clipped by 4 bases and J by 11 bases; unmatched bases: 13. Germline-derived CDR1 and CDR2 are MDHEN and SYDVKM. The CDR3 bases are TGTGCCAGCAGTTCCTGGGGACAGGGGGAGAGAAATAAGCAGTTCTTC. This encodes CASSSWGQGERNKQFF. Variable domain in full (rest from reference TRBV28 and TRBJ2-1): DVKVTQSSRYLVKRTGEKVFLECVQDMDHENMFWYRQDPGLGLRLIYFSYDVKMKEKGDIPEGYSVSREKKERFSLILESASTNQTSMYLCASSSWGQGERNKQFFGPGTRLTVL.

This chain joins TRBV7-9 and TRBJ1-1; D remains ambiguous. The CDR3 spans 12 residues. The germline V gene encodes CDR1 SEHNR and CDR2 FQNEAQ (reference sequence). V lost 7 bases and J 2 bases, leaving 8 bases between the germline ends. DNA of the CDR3: TGTGCCAGCAAGAACCCCAACACTGAAGCTTTCTTT. Translation gives CASKNPNTEAFF.

This clonotype was counted once. The chain links TRBV29-1 to TRBJ2-7; D is unclear. Germline V gene sequence: CDR1 SQVTM, CDR2 ANQGSEA. The CDR3 consists of 15 residues. The V end lost 0 bases, the J end lost 0 bases, and 12 bases lay between the germline ends. CDR3 loop: CSVEDPTVSSYEQYF. CDR3 sequence (DNA): TGCAGCGTTGAAGATCCGACGGTTAGCTCCTACGAGCAGTACTTC.

The chain combines TRBV6-4 with TRBJ2-1; 9 nucleotides agree with TRBD2. CDR3 length: 16 residues. The J segment lost 4 bases and the V segment lost 6 bases, leaving 10 bases of the junction unmatched. Germline assignment: CDR1 MRHNA and CDR2 SNTAGT. CDR3 coding DNA: TGTGCCAGCAGCCTAAGTAGCGGGGGTAAATACAATGAGCAGTTCTTC. Protein sequence: CASSLSSGGKYNEQFF.

This rearrangement joins TRBV14 to TRBJ1-2; D unclear. The V gene's germline CDR1 is SGHDN and CDR2 FVKESK. The CDR3 covers 16 residues. V was trimmed by 0 bases and J by 1 base, leaving 12 bases between them. CDR3 region: CASSQEGGGSNYGYTF. In DNA form, the CDR3 reads TGTGCCAGCAGCCAAGAGGGAGGAGGGAGTAACTATGGCTACACCTTC.

This clonotype showed up many times. This sequence joins TRBV6-1 and TRBJ2-1; D not certain. V lost 10 bases, J lost 7 bases, and 14 bases lay in between. CDR3 length: 12 amino acids. The germline V gene has CDR1 MNHNS and CDR2 SASEGT. For the CDR3, the DNA is TGTGCCACCCGAGGAATACGTAATGAGCAGTTCTTC. Amino acid sequence: CATRGIRNEQFF.

The rearrangement uses TRBV6-5 and TRBJ1-2, with 11 positions matching TRBD1. The junction had 2 bases not matched to a gene; V was cut back by 2 bases and J by 6 bases. CDR3 size: 14 residues. Germline CDR1 and CDR2: MNHEY and SVGAGI. The CDR3 protein is CASSYGGQGDGYTF. CDR3 nucleotides: TGTGCCAGCAGTTACGGGGGACAGGGGGATGGCTACACCTTC.

This clonotype was counted at least ten times. V usage is TRBV7-6 and J usage is TRBJ2-1; D is possibly TRBD2 (5 bases). The CDR3 is made up of 14 amino acids. V shed 4 bases and J shed 3 bases, with 10 bases lying between them. The germline CDR1 and CDR2 sequences are SGHVS and FNYEAQ. The CDR3: CASSSQRIYNEQFF. CDR3 coding DNA: TGTGCCAGCAGCTCACAGCGGATCTACAATGAGCAGTTCTTC.

This clonotype was recorded many times. In DNA form, the CDR3 reads TGTGCCAGCAGCTCAGGCCTAGGGGGCGGACTTGAAGCTTTCTTT. It encodes CASSSGLGGGLEAFF. The chain couples TRBV7-9 to TRBJ1-1, with 7 bases aligning to TRBD1. CDR3 length: 15 residues. J gave up 7 bases and V 4 bases, and 12 bases lay outside the gene matches. Germline CDR1 and CDR2: SEHNR and FQNEAQ (reference sequence).

J is TRBJ2-2 and V is TRBV2; D remains ambiguous. The CDR3 runs 14 residues. Germline CDR1 reads SNHLY; CDR2 reads FYNNEI. The V and J ends lost 6 bases and 6 bases respectively, with 14 bases between them. The CDR3: CASSPHISPGELFF. The CDR3 coding sequence is TGTGCCAGCAGCCCCCACATATCCCCCGGGGAGCTGTTTTTT.

This clonotype occurred many times. The chain joins TRBV7-9 to TRBJ2-2; 9 bases agree with TRBD1. Germline trimming cut 3 bases from V and 2 bases from J; bases unmatched to any gene: 7. Germline V gene sequence: CDR1 SEHNR, CDR2 FQNEAQ (reference sequence). The CDR3 has 17 residues. The CDR3 coding sequence is TGTGCCAGCAGCTTGGGGCCGGGACAGGGTAACACCGGGGAGCTGTTTTTT. Translation gives CASSLGPGQGNTGELFF. Variable domain in full (rest from reference TRBV7-9 and TRBJ2-2): DTGVSQNPRHKITKRGQNVTFRCDPISEHNRLYWYRQTLGQGPEFLTYFQNEAQLEKSRLLSDRFSAERPKGSFSTLEIQRTEQGDSAMYLCASSLGPGQGNTGELFFGEGSRLTVL.